This entry describes one TCR beta chain. These data originate in a study of T cells in localized non-small cell lung cancer. This table comes from immunoSEQ multiplex PCR, and its TCRdb copy is limited to in-frame clones, with some not included. This table holds tens of thousands of clones, 83% found once. CDR3 length: 13 residues. Germline V gives CDR1 MNHEY, CDR2 SVGAGI. The V end was cut by 2 bases, the J end by 4 bases, with 8 bases between. This TCR came from a man aged 35 to 70 with stage II lung adenocarcinoma. The rearrangement joins TRBV6-5 to TRBJ1-2; no firm D call. The material sequenced was PBMCs, taken before any cancer treatment. The CDR3 nucleotides read TGTGCCAGCAGTTACACCGGAACCTATGGCTACACCTTC. Amino acids: CASSYTGTYGYTF.